This TCR beta chain was obtained from a study of shared clonotypes between healthy human individuals. TCRdb's table, derived via immunoSEQ multiplex PCR, lists solely in-frame clones and lacks some. The table includes about 960,000 clones, 76% detected once. The origin of this receptor is a young man in good health. The specimen sequenced was memory CD4+ T cells sorted from blood. Subset of the sample: CD45RA-negative fraction.

The CDR3 here is CASSSGTVAPQHF. The DNA of the CDR3 is TGTGCCAGCAGTTCCGGGACTGTGGCGCCCCAGCATTTT. This chain joins TRBV6-6 and TRBJ1-5; a weak D match, TRBD1 (5 bases). CDR1 and CDR2 from the germline V gene are MNHNY and SVGAGI (reference sequence). V was shortened by 4 bases and J by 9 bases, with 13 bases between the two germline ends. The CDR3 loop spans 13 amino acids.